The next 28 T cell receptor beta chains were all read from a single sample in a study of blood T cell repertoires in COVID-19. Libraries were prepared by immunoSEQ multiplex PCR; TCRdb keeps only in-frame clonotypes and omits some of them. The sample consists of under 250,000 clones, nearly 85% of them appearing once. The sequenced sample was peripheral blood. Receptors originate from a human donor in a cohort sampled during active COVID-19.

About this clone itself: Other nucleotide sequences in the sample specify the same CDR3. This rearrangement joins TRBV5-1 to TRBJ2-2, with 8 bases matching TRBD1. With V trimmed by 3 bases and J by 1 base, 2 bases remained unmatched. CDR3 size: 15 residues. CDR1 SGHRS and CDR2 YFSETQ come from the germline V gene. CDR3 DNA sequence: TGCGCCAGCAGCTCCGGGACAGGGAACACCGGGGAGCTGTTTTTT. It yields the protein CASSSGTGNTGELFF.

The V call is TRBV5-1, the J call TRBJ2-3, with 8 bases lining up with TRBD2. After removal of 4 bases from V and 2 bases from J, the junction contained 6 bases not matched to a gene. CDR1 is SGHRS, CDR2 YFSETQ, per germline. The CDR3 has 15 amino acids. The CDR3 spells CASSPLAGSTDTQYF. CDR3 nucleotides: TGCGCCAGCAGCCCCTTAGCGGGATCCACAGATACGCAGTATTTT.

CDR3 amino acids: CSASVGTANTEAFF. Written as DNA, the CDR3 is TGCAGTGCTAGTGTCGGGACAGCGAACACTGAAGCTTTCTTT. The chain carries TRBV20-1 and TRBJ1-1; 7 nucleotides line up with TRBD1. Per the germline V gene, CDR1 is DFQATT and CDR2 is SNEGSKA (reference sequence). Trimming took 3 bases from V and 1 from J; bases not matched to a gene: 5. This CDR3 region has 14 residues.

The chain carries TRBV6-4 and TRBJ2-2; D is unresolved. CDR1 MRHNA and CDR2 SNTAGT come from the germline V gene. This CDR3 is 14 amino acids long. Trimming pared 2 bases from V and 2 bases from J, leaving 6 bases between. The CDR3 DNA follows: TGTGCCAGCAGTGACAAGCCAAACACCGGGGAGCTGTTTTTT. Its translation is CASSDKPNTGELFF.

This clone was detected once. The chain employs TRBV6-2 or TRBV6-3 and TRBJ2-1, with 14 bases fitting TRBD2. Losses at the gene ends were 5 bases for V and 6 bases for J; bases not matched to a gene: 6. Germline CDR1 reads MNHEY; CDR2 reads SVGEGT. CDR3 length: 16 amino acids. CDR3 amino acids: CASSLGTSGRSNEQFF. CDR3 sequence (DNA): TGTGCCAGCAGTCTAGGGACTAGCGGGAGAAGCAATGAGCAGTTCTTC.

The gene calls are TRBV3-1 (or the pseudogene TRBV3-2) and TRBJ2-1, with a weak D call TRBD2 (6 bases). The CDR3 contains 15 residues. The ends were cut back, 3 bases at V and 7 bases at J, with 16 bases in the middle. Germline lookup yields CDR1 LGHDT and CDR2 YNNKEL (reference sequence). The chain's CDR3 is CASSHTYGGGNEQFF. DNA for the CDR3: TGTGCCAGCAGCCACACCTACGGGGGAGGTAATGAGCAGTTCTTC.

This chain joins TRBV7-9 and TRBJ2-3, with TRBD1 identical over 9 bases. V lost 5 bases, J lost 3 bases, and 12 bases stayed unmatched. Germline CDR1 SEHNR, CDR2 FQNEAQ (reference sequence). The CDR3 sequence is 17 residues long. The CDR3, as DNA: TGTGCCAGCAGCCGACCCTTTAGGACAGGGGCGACAGATACGCAGTATTTT. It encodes CASSRPFRTGATDTQYF.

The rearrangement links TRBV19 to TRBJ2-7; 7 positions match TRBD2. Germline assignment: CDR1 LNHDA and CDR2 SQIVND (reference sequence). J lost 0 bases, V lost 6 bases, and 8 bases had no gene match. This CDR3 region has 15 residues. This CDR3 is CASRPGRASSYEQYF. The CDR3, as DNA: TGTGCCAGTAGGCCAGGGAGGGCGAGCTCCTACGAGCAGTACTTC.

For the CDR3, the DNA is TGCAGTGCTAGGGCGGTCCGGGGGCAGTTCTTC. Translated, it gives CSARAVRGQFF. This chain joins TRBV20-1 and TRBJ2-1; D might be TRBD2 (5 bases). The V and J ends lost 3 bases and 12 bases respectively, with 12 bases between them. This CDR3 is 11 amino acids long. Germline CDR1 is DFQATT and CDR2 is SNEGSKA (reference sequence).

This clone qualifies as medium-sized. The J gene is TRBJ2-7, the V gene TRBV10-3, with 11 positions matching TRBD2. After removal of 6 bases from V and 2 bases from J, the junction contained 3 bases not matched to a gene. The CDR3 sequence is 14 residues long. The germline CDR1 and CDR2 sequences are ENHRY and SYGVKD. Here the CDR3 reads CAISLAGGPYEQYF. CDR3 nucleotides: TGTGCCATCAGCCTAGCGGGAGGTCCCTACGAGCAGTACTTC.

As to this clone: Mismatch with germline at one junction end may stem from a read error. This chain's CDR3 is CASSIRPGTGGRDMQYF. CDR3 sequence (DNA): TGTGCCAGCAGTATACGACCAGGGACAGGGGGCAGAGATATGCAGTATTTT. The chain recombines TRBV28 with TRBJ2-3; 12 nucleotides match TRBD1. The CDR3 sequence is 17 residues long. Germline values: CDR1 MDHEN, CDR2 SYDVKM. Full variable domain (remainder filled in from reference TRBV28 and TRBJ2-3): DVKVTQSSRYLVKRTGEKVFLECVQDMDHENMFWYRQDPGLGLRLIYFSYDVKMKEKGDIPEGYSVSREKKERFSLILESASTNQTSMYLCASSIRPGTGGRDMQYFGPGTRLTVL.

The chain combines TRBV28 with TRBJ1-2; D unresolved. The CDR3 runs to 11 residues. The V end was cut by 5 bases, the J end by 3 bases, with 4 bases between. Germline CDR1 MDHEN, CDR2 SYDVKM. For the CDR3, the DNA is TGTGCCAGCAGTAACTACTATGGCTACACCTTC. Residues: CASSNYYGYTF.

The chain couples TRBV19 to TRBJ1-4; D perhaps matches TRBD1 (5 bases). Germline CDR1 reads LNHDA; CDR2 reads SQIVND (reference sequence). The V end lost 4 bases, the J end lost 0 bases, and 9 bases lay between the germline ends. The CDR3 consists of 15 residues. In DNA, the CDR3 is TGTGCCAGTAGTACACAGACAGCAACTAATGAAAAACTGTTTTTT. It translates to CASSTQTATNEKLFF. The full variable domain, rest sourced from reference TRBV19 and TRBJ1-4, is DGGITQSPKYLFRKEGQNVTLSCEQNLNHDAMYWYRQDPGQGLRLIYYSQIVNDFQKGDIAEGYSVSREKKESFPLTVTSAQKNPTAFYLCASSTQTATNEKLFFGSGTQLSVL.

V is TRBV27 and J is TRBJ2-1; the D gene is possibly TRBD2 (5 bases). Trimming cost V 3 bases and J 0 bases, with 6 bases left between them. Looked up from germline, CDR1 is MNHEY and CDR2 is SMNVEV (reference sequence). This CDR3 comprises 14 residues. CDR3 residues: CASSFTSSYNEQFF. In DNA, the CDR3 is TGTGCCAGCAGTTTTACTAGCTCCTACAATGAGCAGTTCTTC.

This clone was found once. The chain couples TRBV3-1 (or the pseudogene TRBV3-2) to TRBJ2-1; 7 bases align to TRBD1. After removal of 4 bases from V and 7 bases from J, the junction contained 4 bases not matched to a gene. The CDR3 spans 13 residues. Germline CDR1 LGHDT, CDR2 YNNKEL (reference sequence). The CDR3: CASSRNRGNEQFF. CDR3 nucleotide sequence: TGTGCCAGCAGCCGAAACAGGGGTAATGAGCAGTTCTTC.

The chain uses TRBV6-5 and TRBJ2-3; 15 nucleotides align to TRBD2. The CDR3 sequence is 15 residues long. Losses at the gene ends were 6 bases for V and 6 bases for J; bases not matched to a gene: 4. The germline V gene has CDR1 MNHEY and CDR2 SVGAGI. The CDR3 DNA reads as TGTGCCAGCAGCTCCGGACTAGCGGGAGGGGATACGCAGTATTTT. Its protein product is CASSSGLAGGDTQYF.

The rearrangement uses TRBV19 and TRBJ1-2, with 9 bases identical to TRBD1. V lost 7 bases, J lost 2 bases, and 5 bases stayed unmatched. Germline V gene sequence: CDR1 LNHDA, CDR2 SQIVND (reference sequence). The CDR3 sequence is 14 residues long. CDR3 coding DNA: TGTGCCAGTAACATACAGGGGGCCAACTATGGCTACACCTTC. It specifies CASNIQGANYGYTF.

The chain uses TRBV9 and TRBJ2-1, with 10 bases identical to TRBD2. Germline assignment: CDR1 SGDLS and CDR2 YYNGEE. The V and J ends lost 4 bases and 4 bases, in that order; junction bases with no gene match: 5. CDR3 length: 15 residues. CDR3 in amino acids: CASSKSGGDYNEQFF. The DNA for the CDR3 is TGTGCCAGCAGCAAAAGCGGGGGGGATTACAATGAGCAGTTCTTC.

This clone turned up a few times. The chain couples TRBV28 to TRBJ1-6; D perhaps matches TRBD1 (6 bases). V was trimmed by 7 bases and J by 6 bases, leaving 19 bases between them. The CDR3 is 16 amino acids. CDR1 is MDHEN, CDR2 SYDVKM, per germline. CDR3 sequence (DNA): TGTGCCAGCACCCTATACGGGGGGCGCAGTAATTCACCCCTCCACTTT. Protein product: CASTLYGGRSNSPLHF.

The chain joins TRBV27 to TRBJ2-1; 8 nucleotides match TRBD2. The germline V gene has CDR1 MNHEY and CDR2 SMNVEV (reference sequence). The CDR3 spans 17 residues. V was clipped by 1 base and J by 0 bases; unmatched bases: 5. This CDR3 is CASSLWSAGGSYNEQFF. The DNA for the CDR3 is TGTGCCAGCAGTTTATGGTCGGCGGGAGGCTCCTACAATGAGCAGTTCTTC.

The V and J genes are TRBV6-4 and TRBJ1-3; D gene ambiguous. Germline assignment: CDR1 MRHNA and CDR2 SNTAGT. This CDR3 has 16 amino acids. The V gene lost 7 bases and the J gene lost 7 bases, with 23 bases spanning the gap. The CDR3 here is CASNVKTSLPLNTIYF. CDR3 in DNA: TGTGCCAGCAACGTTAAGACAAGTTTACCTCTTAACACCATATATTTT.

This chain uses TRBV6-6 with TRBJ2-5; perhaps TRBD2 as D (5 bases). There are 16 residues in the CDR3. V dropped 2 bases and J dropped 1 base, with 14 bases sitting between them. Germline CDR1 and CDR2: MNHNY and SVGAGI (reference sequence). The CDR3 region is CASSYRGRRLQETQYF. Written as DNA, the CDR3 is TGTGCCAGCAGTTACAGAGGGCGGCGGCTCCAAGAGACCCAGTACTTC.

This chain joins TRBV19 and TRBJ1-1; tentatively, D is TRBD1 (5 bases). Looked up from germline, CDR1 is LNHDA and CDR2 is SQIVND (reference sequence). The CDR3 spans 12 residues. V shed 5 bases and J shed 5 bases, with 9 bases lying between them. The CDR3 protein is CASSPGWTEAFF. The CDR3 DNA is TGTGCCAGTAGTCCAGGGTGGACTGAAGCTTTCTTT.

The CDR3 region is CASGQGALYNSYNEQFF. Here the CDR3 DNA reads TGTGCCAGCGGCCAGGGGGCCTTATACAACTCCTACAATGAGCAGTTCTTC. V gene TRBV2 combines with J gene TRBJ2-1; TRBD1 matches at 8 bases. V dropped 8 bases and J dropped 0; count of bases not matched to a gene: 12. There are 17 residues in the CDR3. Per the germline V gene, CDR1 is SNHLY and CDR2 is FYNNEI. The full variable domain, completed using reference TRBV2 and TRBJ2-1, is EPEVTQTPSHQVTQMGQEVILRCVPISNHLYFYWYRQILGQKVEFLVSFYNNEISEKSEIFDDQFSVERPDGSNFTLKIRSTKLEDSAMYFCASGQGALYNSYNEQFFGPGTRLTVL.

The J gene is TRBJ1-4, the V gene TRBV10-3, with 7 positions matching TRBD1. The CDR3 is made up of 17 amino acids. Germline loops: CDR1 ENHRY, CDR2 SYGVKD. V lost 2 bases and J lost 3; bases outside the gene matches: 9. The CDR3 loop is CAISEGTGAASNEKLFF. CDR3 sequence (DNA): TGTGCCATCAGTGAGGGTACAGGGGCCGCCTCTAATGAAAAACTGTTTTTT.

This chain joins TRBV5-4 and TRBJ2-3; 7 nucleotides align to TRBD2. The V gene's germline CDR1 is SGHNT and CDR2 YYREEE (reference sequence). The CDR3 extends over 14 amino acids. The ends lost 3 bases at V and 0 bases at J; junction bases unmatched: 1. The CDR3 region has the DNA TGTGCCAGCAGCTCGACTAGCAGCACAGATACGCAGTATTTT. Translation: CASSSTSSTDTQYF.

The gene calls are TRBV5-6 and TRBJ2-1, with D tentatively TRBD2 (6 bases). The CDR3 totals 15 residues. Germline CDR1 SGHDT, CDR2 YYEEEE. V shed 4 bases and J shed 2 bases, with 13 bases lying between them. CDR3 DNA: TGTGCCAGCAGCACCCTAGCGACTACCTACAATGAGCAGTTCTTC. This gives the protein CASSTLATTYNEQFF.

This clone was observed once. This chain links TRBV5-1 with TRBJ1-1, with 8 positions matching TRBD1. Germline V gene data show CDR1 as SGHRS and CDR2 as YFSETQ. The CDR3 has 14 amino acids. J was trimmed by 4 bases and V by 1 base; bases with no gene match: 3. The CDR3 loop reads CASSLSGQGTEAFF. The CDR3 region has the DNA TGCGCCAGCAGCTTGTCTGGACAGGGCACTGAAGCTTTCTTT.